Below, one T cell receptor beta chain is given with its context. The record originates from a study of T cell changes during pregnancy in multiple sclerosis. The germline V and J ends were trimmed by 3 bases and 5 bases, with 4 bases remaining between them. The CDR3 is 11 amino acids. Germline CDR1 and CDR2: SGHRS and YFSETQ. Sequencing was performed with immunoSEQ multiplex PCR; in TCRdb, only in-frame clones are kept and a portion is missing. The sample contains tens of thousands of clones, 80% to 90% of which appear only once. This sequence originates from a human donor whose cells served as feeder cells for cultures in a pregnancy study. The V gene is TRBV5-1, the J gene TRBJ2-3; D not certain. Input material: peripheral blood from another person, used as feeder cells. As DNA, the CDR3 is TGCGCCAGCAGCTCCGGAGATACGCAGTATTTT. Translated, it gives CASSSGDTQYF. Complete variable domain (other parts from reference TRBV5-1 and TRBJ2-3): KAGVTQTPRYLIKTRGQQVTLSCSPISGHRSVSWYQQTPGQGLQFLFEYFSETQRNKGNFPGRFSGRQFSNSRSEMNVSTLELGDSALYLCASSSGDTQYFGPGTRLTVL.